Below, 15 T cell receptor beta chains from the same sample are listed, as sequenced in a study of cytomegalovirus exposure and HLA in healthy donors. PCR amplification relied on 60 Vbeta primers (plus 13 Jbeta primers). TCRdb keeps only in-frame clones here, not all; method: immunoSEQ multiplex PCR. The table has about 300,000 clones, about nine tenths seen once; the top ten hold 3.5% to 4%. The sequencing sample was made of PBMCs. Every receptor here comes from a man aged 40-55 years in good health and CMV-seropositive.

The genes are TRBV5-1 and TRBJ2-1, with D possibly matching TRBD1 (5 bases). CDR3 length: 15 amino acids. Trimming stripped 3 bases from V and 7 bases from J, with 17 bases between. Germline CDR1 reads SGHRS; CDR2 reads YFSETQ. The CDR3 is CASSSTWGPVNEQFF. CDR3 bases: TGCGCCAGCAGCTCGACTTGGGGCCCGGTGAATGAGCAGTTCTTC.

The V and J genes are TRBV7-3 and TRBJ2-1, with D perhaps matching TRBD2 (6 bases). V gave up 1 base and J gave up 9 bases, with 13 bases separating them. The CDR3 spans 14 residues. Germline-derived CDR1 and CDR2 are SGHTA and FQGTGA. CDR3 nucleotide sequence: TGTGCCAGCAGCTTAAGGGGGTGGGGGGTTGAGCAGTTCTTC. Translating it yields CASSLRGWGVEQFF. The whole variable domain, remainder taken from reference TRBV7-3 and TRBJ2-1, is GAGVSQTPSNKVTEKGKYVELRCDPISGHTALYWYRQSLGQGPEFLIYFQGTGAADDSGLPNDRFFAVRPEGSVSTLKIQRTERGDSAVYLCASSLRGWGVEQFFGPGTRLTVL.

The CDR3 DNA follows: TGCGCCAGCAGTCAATTCAACTCAGCGGGAGTCTGGAATTCCACAGATACGCAGTATTTT. This gives the protein CASSQFNSAGVWNSTDTQYF. The V gene is TRBV23-1, the J gene TRBJ2-3, with 8 bases matching TRBD2. Being an ORF, TRBV23-1 has a function that is uncertain. After removal of 1 base from V and 2 bases from J, the junction contained 17 bases not matched to a gene. CDR3 length equals 20 residues.

The chain combines TRBV29-1 with TRBJ2-1, with 7 bases matching TRBD2. Germline CDR1 is SQVTM and CDR2 is ANQGSEA. The CDR3 is 17 amino acids. The ends lost 3 bases at V and 6 bases at J; junction bases unmatched: 17. This chain's CDR3 is CSVDGTGGGEEGNEQFF. DNA for the CDR3: TGCAGCGTTGACGGGACCGGCGGGGGAGAAGAGGGCAATGAGCAGTTCTTC.

The CDR3 bases are TGTGCCAGCATGGTTCTGGGCTTTCCTGAGCAGTTCTTC. This sequence encodes CASMVLGFPEQFF. This chain uses TRBV27 with TRBJ2-1; D not certain. Trimming took off 7 bases at V and 9 bases at J, with 16 bases between the two ends. The CDR3 loop spans 13 amino acids. The germline gives CDR1 MNHEY, CDR2 SMNVEV (reference sequence).

V is TRBV2 and J is TRBJ2-1; a weak D match, TRBD2 (6 bases). This CDR3 contains 13 residues. V dropped 6 bases and J dropped 12 bases, with 18 bases sitting between them. Germline CDR1 SNHLY, CDR2 FYNNEI. DNA for the CDR3: TGTGCCAGCAGCTATGTGCGCGGGATTGCGCAGTTCTTC. Its translation is CASSYVRGIAQFF. The full variable domain, completed using reference TRBV2 and TRBJ2-1, is EPEVTQTPSHQVTQMGQEVILRCVPISNHLYFYWYRQILGQKVEFLVSFYNNEISEKSEIFDDQFSVERPDGSNFTLKIRSTKLEDSAMYFCASSYVRGIAQFFGPGTRLTVL.

V is TRBV27 and J is TRBJ1-5, with D perhaps matching TRBD1 (6 bases). CDR1 and CDR2 from the germline V gene are MNHEY and SMNVEV (reference sequence). V was clipped by 6 bases and J by 5 bases, with 14 bases between them. This CDR3 is built from 14 residues. CDR3 region: CASSLRGRDQPQHF. CDR3 bases: TGTGCCAGCAGCCTCAGGGGTAGGGATCAGCCCCAGCATTTT.

This clone was observed once. V and J are TRBV28 and TRBJ2-1, with 11 bases lining up with TRBD2. J lost 9 bases, V lost 8 bases, and 12 bases had no gene match. The germline V gene has CDR1 MDHEN and CDR2 SYDVKM. The CDR3 runs to 15 residues. The CDR3 protein is CASLSRLAGPTEQFF. In DNA, the CDR3 is TGTGCCAGCCTTAGTAGACTAGCGGGACCAACTGAGCAGTTCTTC.

The chain uses TRBV29-1 and TRBJ2-3; 12 bases align to TRBD2. With V trimmed by 1 base and J by 2 bases, 13 bases remained unmatched. Germline values: CDR1 SQVTM, CDR2 ANQGSEA. The CDR3 is 19 residues long. The CDR3 is CSVEGITTLAGGPTDTQYF. CDR3 coding DNA: TGCAGCGTTGAAGGAATCACGACTCTAGCGGGAGGGCCCACAGATACGCAGTATTTT.

This chain joins TRBV11-2 and TRBJ2-5; TRBD2 is a possible D gene (5 bases). The germline V gene encodes CDR1 SGHAT and CDR2 FQNNGV. The V and J ends lost 1 base and 5 bases respectively, with 11 bases between them. The CDR3 consists of 14 residues. The CDR3 bases are TGTGCCAGCAGCTTAGCCGGGCAGCGGGAGACCCAGTACTTC. It translates to CASSLAGQRETQYF.

The gene calls are TRBV4-1 and TRBJ1-1, with D perhaps TRBD1 (5 bases). The CDR3 is made up of 13 amino acids. Deletions cut 4 bases from V and 4 bases from J, with 10 bases between. Germline V lookup: CDR1 MGHRA, CDR2 YSYEKL. The CDR3 protein is CASSLDRVTEAFF. Here the CDR3 DNA reads TGCGCCAGCAGCCTCGACAGAGTCACTGAAGCTTTCTTT.

V gene TRBV21-1 combines with J gene TRBJ2-7; TRBD1, the table's D call, was not compared with the DNA. TRBV21-1 is labeled a pseudogene. The CDR3 is 15 residues long. For the CDR3, the DNA is TGTGCCAGCAGCGCCCGGGACAGGGAATTCTACGAGCAGTACTTC. Its translation: CASSARDREFYEQYF.

This clone was detected once. J is TRBJ2-5 and V is TRBV4-2; maybe TRBD1 (6 bases). CDR1 is LGHNA, CDR2 YNFKEQ, per germline. There are 14 residues in the CDR3. The ends were cut back, 5 bases at V and 5 bases at J, with 15 bases in the middle. CDR3 nucleotide sequence: TGTGCCAGCAGCGATAGACAGGCCGGGGAGACCCAGTACTTC. This encodes CASSDRQAGETQYF.

The chain has TRBV6-1 and TRBJ2-5; D is unclear. The CDR3 contains 14 residues. Germline lookup yields CDR1 MNHNS and CDR2 SASEGT. The germline V and J ends were trimmed by 8 bases and 0 bases, with 13 bases remaining between them. The CDR3 nucleotides are TGTGCCAGCTGGCGGTTCTCCAACCAAGAGACCCAGTACTTC. Its translation: CASWRFSNQETQYF.

This clone has only a few counts. The chain uses TRBV5-6 and TRBJ2-7; tentatively, D is TRBD2 (5 bases). The CDR3 spans 13 residues. Trimming removed 0 bases from V and 5 bases from J, with 9 bases in between. Per germline, CDR1 SGHDT and CDR2 YYEEEE. CDR3 nucleotide sequence: TGTGCCAGCAGCTTGGCCGGGGTGGACGAGCAGTACTTC. Translated, it gives CASSLAGVDEQYF.